Shown below are 2 T cell receptor beta chains from a single sample sequenced in a study of blood T cell repertoires in COVID-19. Clones were read by immunoSEQ multiplex PCR, and TCRdb kept only the in-frame ones, dropping some. The sample shows approximately 170,000 clones, around 89% of them seen only once. The sequenced sample was peripheral blood. The receptors were sampled from a man in his 60s with acute or convalescent COVID-19.

The gene calls are TRBV3-1 (or the pseudogene TRBV3-2) and TRBJ1-5; tentative D call: TRBD1 (5 bases). CDR1 and CDR2 from the germline V gene are LGHDT and YNNKEL (reference sequence). The V and J ends lost 0 bases and 4 bases respectively, with 10 bases between them. There are 15 residues in the CDR3. The CDR3 DNA sequence: TGTGCCAGCAGCCAAGATCGGGCAGGGAATCAGCCCCAGCATTTT. Protein: CASSQDRAGNQPQHF.

The chain couples TRBV11-3 to TRBJ2-6; maybe TRBD1 (6 bases). Trimming pared 5 bases from V and 1 base from J, leaving 15 bases between. Germline CDR1 is SGHNT and CDR2 is YENEEA. This CDR3 contains 17 residues. The CDR3 region is CASSPYQQGSGANVLTF. CDR3 in DNA: TGTGCCAGCAGCCCCTACCAACAGGGTTCTGGGGCCAACGTCCTGACTTTC.